A single sample gave rise to the 25 T cell receptor beta chains below, sequenced in a study of blood T cell repertoires in COVID-19. The data were produced by immunoSEQ multiplex PCR, yet TCRdb's version contains in-frame clones alone and is incomplete. The sample lists some 500,000 clones, roughly nine tenths seen once, with roughly 8.3% in the top ten. What was sequenced was peripheral blood. These receptor sequences come from a woman between 50 and 59 years old with COVID-19, enrolled during active disease.

The chain carries TRBV28 and TRBJ2-5, with 9 bases identical to TRBD1. The germline CDR1 and CDR2 sequences are MDHEN and SYDVKM. The junction had 9 bases not matched to a gene; V was cut back by 5 bases and J by 5 bases. CDR3 length: 15 residues. DNA of the CDR3: TGTGCCAGCAGTAGACCCGGGACAGGGCAGGAGACCCAGTACTTC. Protein product: CASSRPGTGQETQYF. Full variable domain (remainder filled in from reference TRBV28 and TRBJ2-5): DVKVTQSSRYLVKRTGEKVFLECVQDMDHENMFWYRQDPGLGLRLIYFSYDVKMKEKGDIPEGYSVSREKKERFSLILESASTNQTSMYLCASSRPGTGQETQYFGPGTRLLVL.

This chain connects TRBV2 to TRBJ2-6; TRBD2 matches at 14 bases. The CDR3 has 16 amino acids. The trim removed 8 bases at V and 2 bases at J, leaving 2 bases unmatched. In germline, CDR1 is SNHLY, CDR2 FYNNEI. The CDR3 DNA reads TGTGCCAGCGGGACTAGCGGGGGTACTGGGGCCAACGTCCTGACTTTC. It encodes CASGTSGGTGANVLTF.

The V and J genes are TRBV7-9 and TRBJ1-2; 10 bases are shared with TRBD1. The CDR3 is 17 residues long. Trimming at V came to 5 bases and at J to 5 bases, leaving 14 bases not matched to a gene. CDR1 and CDR2 from the germline V gene are SEHNR and FQNEAQ (reference sequence). In nucleotides, the CDR3 is TGTGCCAGCAGCGAGACAGGGGGCGCAAGGATAATGTATGGCTACACCTTC. It translates to CASSETGGARIMYGYTF.

This chain connects TRBV6-9 to TRBJ1-4; TRBD1 might be the D (6 bases). The CDR3 has 15 amino acids. Germline V CDR1 and CDR2: MNHGY, SVAAGI. Trimming took 0 bases from V and 5 from J, leaving 10 bases between them. CDR3 amino acids: CASSYSRGSNEKLFF. CDR3 DNA sequence: TGTGCCAGCAGTTATTCGAGGGGGTCCAATGAAAAACTGTTTTTT.

The genes are TRBV11-2 and TRBJ1-2, with 7 bases matching TRBD1. J was trimmed by 8 bases and V by 2 bases; bases with no gene match: 8. Germline CDR1 is SGHAT and CDR2 is FQNNGV. The CDR3 is 14 amino acids. Written as DNA, the CDR3 is TGTGCCAGCAGCTTACCCGACAGGGCGCAAGGCTACACCTTC. Its translation: CASSLPDRAQGYTF.

The table lists this clone with a count of one. The J gene is TRBJ2-1, the V gene TRBV19; 9 positions agree with TRBD2. Germline values: CDR1 LNHDA, CDR2 SQIVND (reference sequence). J was trimmed by 4 bases and V by 1 base; bases with no gene match: 20. This CDR3 has 21 amino acids. Here the CDR3 reads CASSIGTPVAGVVRPYNEQFF. The CDR3 DNA reads as TGTGCCAGTAGTATAGGAACCCCGGTAGCGGGGGTTGTACGTCCTTACAATGAGCAGTTCTTC.

The V and J genes are TRBV7-2 and TRBJ2-3, with D hard to call. The germline CDR1 and CDR2 sequences are SGHTA and FQGNSA. V was pared by 5 bases and J by 2 bases, with 11 bases between. This CDR3 contains 14 residues. CDR3 DNA sequence: TGTGCCAGCAGCCCGGGTGGGTACACAGATACGCAGTATTTT. Amino acid sequence: CASSPGGYTDTQYF.

Of note for this clone: Other DNA sequences from this sample encode an identical CDR3 as well. This sequence joins TRBV4-1 and TRBJ2-2; no firm D call. There are 14 residues in the CDR3. Between the trimmed V and J ends, which lost 6 bases and 0 bases, there was a span of 8 bases. CDR1 is MGHRA and CDR2 is YSYEKL in the germline V gene. CDR3 sequence: CASSPLANTGELFF. DNA of the CDR3: TGCGCCAGCAGTCCTCTAGCGAACACCGGGGAGCTGTTTTTT.

The V and J genes are TRBV3-1 (or the pseudogene TRBV3-2) and TRBJ2-1; TRBD1 matches at 7 bases. Germline V gene data show CDR1 as LGHDT and CDR2 as YNNKEL (reference sequence). The CDR3 loop spans 15 amino acids. Unmatched junction bases numbered 5, after V lost 1 base and J lost 5 bases. CDR3 DNA: TGTGCCAGCAGCCAAGGACAGGGTGGCCACAATGAGCAGTTCTTC. This encodes CASSQGQGGHNEQFF.

This chain joins TRBV20-1 and TRBJ2-7; TRBD1 matches 9 bases. Unmatched junction bases numbered 4, after V lost 5 bases and J lost 8 bases. The CDR3 extends over 11 amino acids. Germline V gene sequence: CDR1 DFQATT, CDR2 SNEGSKA (reference sequence). CDR3 nucleotides: TGCAGTGCTCTGACAGGGGGACAGCAGTACTTC. Residues: CSALTGGQQYF.

V and J are TRBV18 and TRBJ1-5; unclear D gene. Germline values: CDR1 KGHSH, CDR2 LQKENI. CDR3 length equals 12 residues. V was clipped by 6 bases and J by 3 bases, with 6 bases between them. In nucleotides, the CDR3 is TGTGCCAGCTCTCGGTCCAATCAGCCCCAGCATTTT. Its translation is CASSRSNQPQHF. Variable domain in full (rest from reference TRBV18 and TRBJ1-5): NAGVMQNPRHLVRRRGQEARLRCSPMKGHSHVYWYRQLPEEGLKFMVYLQKENIIDESGMPKERFSAEFPKEGPSILRIQQVVRGDSAAYFCASSRSNQPQHFGDGTRLSIL.

The chain employs TRBV5-4 and TRBJ2-5, with D tentatively TRBD1 (6 bases). The germline V gene encodes CDR1 SGHNT and CDR2 YYREEE (reference sequence). Trimming stripped 0 bases from V and 2 bases from J, with 8 bases between. This CDR3 has 14 residues. DNA for the CDR3: TGTGCCAGCAGCTTGGTAGGGACACAAGAGACCCAGTACTTC. Translating it yields CASSLVGTQETQYF.

This chain links TRBV2 with TRBJ1-1, with TRBD1 as a possible D gene (5 bases). Germline CDR1 is SNHLY and CDR2 is FYNNEI. V lost 3 bases, J lost 7 bases, and 9 bases lay in between. The CDR3 is 12 amino acids. The CDR3 region has the DNA TGTGCCAGCAGTGATGAAGGGGTTGAAGCTTTCTTT. Its translation is CASSDEGVEAFF.

This clone was recorded once. This chain joins TRBV5-1 and TRBJ1-1; 7 nucleotides align to TRBD1. V dropped 5 bases and J dropped 1; count of bases not matched to a gene: 8. CDR3 length: 15 amino acids. Looked up from germline, CDR1 is SGHRS and CDR2 is YFSETQ. The CDR3 sequence: CASRQDPGGNTEAFF. DNA for the CDR3: TGCGCCAGCAGACAAGATCCAGGGGGGAACACTGAAGCTTTCTTT.

The chain joins TRBV2 to TRBJ2-5, with 8 bases matching TRBD2. V gave up 6 bases and J gave up 1 base; unmatched junction bases: 7. Germline-derived CDR1 and CDR2 are SNHLY and FYNNEI. The CDR3 is made up of 15 amino acids. The CDR3 nucleotides read TGTGCCAGCAGCTCGGGGGGGCCAGGCCAAGAGACCCAGTACTTC. This codes for CASSSGGPGQETQYF. The variable domain in full, completed from reference TRBV2 and TRBJ2-5, reads EPEVTQTPSHQVTQMGQEVILRCVPISNHLYFYWYRQILGQKVEFLVSFYNNEISEKSEIFDDQFSVERPDGSNFTLKIRSTKLEDSAMYFCASSSGGPGQETQYFGPGTRLLVL.

The CDR3 sequence is CASSVGGGAGETQYF. The CDR3 DNA is TGTGCCAGCAGCGTAGGAGGGGGGGCCGGGGAGACCCAGTACTTC. The chain uses TRBV9 and TRBJ2-5; possible D gene TRBD2, 7 bases. CDR1 is SGDLS and CDR2 is YYNGEE in the germline V gene. This CDR3 spans 15 amino acids. V lost 0 bases, J lost 5 bases, and 14 bases lay in between. Based on the CDR3 plus reference TRBV9 and TRBJ2-5, the full variable domain is DSGVTQTPKHLITATGQRVTLRCSPRSGDLSVYWYQQSLDQGLQFLIQYYNGEERAKGNILERFSAQQFPDLHSELNLSSLELGDSALYFCASSVGGGAGETQYFGPGTRLLVL.

The rearrangement uses TRBV9 and TRBJ2-5; 8 positions agree with TRBD2. The germline CDR1 and CDR2 sequences are SGDLS and YYNGEE. This CDR3 is 16 amino acids long. With V trimmed by 4 bases and J by 5 bases, 13 bases remained unmatched. CDR3 sequence: CASSPPGLRGAETQYF. The CDR3 DNA reads TGTGCCAGCAGCCCCCCTGGTTTGCGGGGGGCTGAGACCCAGTACTTC.

V usage is TRBV7-9 and J usage is TRBJ2-3; 9 positions agree with TRBD2. The CDR3 sequence is 15 residues long. Germline loops: CDR1 SEHNR, CDR2 FQNEAQ (reference sequence). The V and J ends lost 5 bases and 3 bases, in that order; junction bases with no gene match: 6. CDR3 amino acids: CASSLQRGVTDTQYF. The CDR3 DNA reads TGTGCCAGCAGCCTCCAGCGGGGGGTGACAGATACGCAGTATTTT. Combining the CDR3 with reference TRBV7-9 and TRBJ2-3 gives the whole variable domain DTGVSQNPRHKITKRGQNVTFRCDPISEHNRLYWYRQTLGQGPEFLTYFQNEAQLEKSRLLSDRFSAERPKGSFSTLEIQRTEQGDSAMYLCASSLQRGVTDTQYFGPGTRLTVL.

The chain recombines TRBV6-6 with TRBJ1-1, with 8 nucleotides matching TRBD1. Germline V gene lookup returns CDR1 MNHNY and CDR2 SVGAGI (reference sequence). The trim removed 6 bases at V and 0 bases at J, leaving 9 bases unmatched. This CDR3 comprises 16 residues. This CDR3 reads CASRGRTGNLNTEAFF. In nucleotides, the CDR3 is TGTGCCAGCAGGGGGCGGACAGGGAATTTGAACACTGAAGCTTTCTTT.

The rearrangement links TRBV5-6 to TRBJ1-3; the D is unclear. This CDR3 has 17 amino acids. Germline V lookup: CDR1 SGHDT, CDR2 YYEEEE. Trimming took off 0 bases at V and 0 bases at J, with 13 bases between the two ends. The CDR3 region has the DNA TGTGCCAGCAGCTTGGGTCGGGAAATTAACTCTGGAAACACCATATATTTT. Protein product: CASSLGREINSGNTIYF. The whole variable domain, remainder taken from reference TRBV5-6 and TRBJ1-3, is DAGVTQSPTHLIKTRGQQVTLRCSPKSGHDTVSWYQQALGQGPQFIFQYYEEEERQRGNFPDRFSGHQFPNYSSELNVNALLLGDSALYLCASSLGREINSGNTIYFGEGSWLTVV.

The chain carries TRBV5-4 and TRBJ1-1, with D possibly being TRBD1 (5 bases). Trimming left V 0 bases short and J 11 bases short, with 17 bases between. The CDR3 spans 14 residues. Germline V gives CDR1 SGHNT, CDR2 YYREEE (reference sequence). The CDR3 DNA reads as TGTGCCAGCAGCTTGGGGGTCCGGGACCGGGGGGCTTTCTTT. Protein product: CASSLGVRDRGAFF.

The chain recombines TRBV24-1 with TRBJ2-1; 8 positions agree with TRBD1. Trimming removed 9 bases from V and 8 bases from J; junction bases left unmatched: 14. This CDR3 spans 15 amino acids. CDR1 is KGHDR, CDR2 SFDVKD, per germline. CDR3: CATCGWDRLNDEQFF. The CDR3 DNA reads TGTGCCACCTGTGGCTGGGACAGGTTAAATGATGAGCAGTTCTTC.

The V and J genes are TRBV6-5 and TRBJ1-2, with 7 positions matching TRBD1. After removal of 6 bases from V and 2 bases from J, the junction contained 0 bases not matched to a gene. The CDR3 contains 12 residues. The germline CDR1 and CDR2 sequences are MNHEY and SVGAGI. The CDR3 is CASRQGNYGYTF. In DNA form, the CDR3 reads TGTGCCAGCAGACAGGGGAACTATGGCTACACCTTC.

The V gene is TRBV28, the J gene TRBJ2-4, with 7 positions matching TRBD2. The CDR3 contains 14 residues. V gave up 2 bases and J gave up 9 bases; unmatched junction bases: 7. Germline V gives CDR1 MDHEN, CDR2 SYDVKM. CDR3 loop: CASSLRASGGIQYF. CDR3 nucleotides: TGTGCCAGCAGTTTACGGGCGTCGGGAGGCATTCAGTACTTC.

The chain joins TRBV2 to TRBJ1-4; 8 nucleotides agree with TRBD1. Germline values: CDR1 SNHLY, CDR2 FYNNEI. V was clipped by 4 bases and J by 6 bases; unmatched bases: 4. This CDR3 spans 14 amino acids. The CDR3 is CASSGTGWYEKLFF. The CDR3 nucleotides read TGTGCCAGCAGTGGGACAGGGTGGTATGAAAAACTGTTTTTT.